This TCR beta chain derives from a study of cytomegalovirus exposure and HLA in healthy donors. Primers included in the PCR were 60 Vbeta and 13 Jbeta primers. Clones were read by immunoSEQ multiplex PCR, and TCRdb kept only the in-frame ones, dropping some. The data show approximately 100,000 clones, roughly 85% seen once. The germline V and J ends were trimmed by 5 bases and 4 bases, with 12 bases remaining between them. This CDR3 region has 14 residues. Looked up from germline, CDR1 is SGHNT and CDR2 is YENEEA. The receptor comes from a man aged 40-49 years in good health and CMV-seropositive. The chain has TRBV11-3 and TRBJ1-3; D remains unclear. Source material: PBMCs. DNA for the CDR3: TGTGCCAGCAGCGTATCAACGACAGGAAACACCATATATTTT. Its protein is CASSVSTTGNTIYF.